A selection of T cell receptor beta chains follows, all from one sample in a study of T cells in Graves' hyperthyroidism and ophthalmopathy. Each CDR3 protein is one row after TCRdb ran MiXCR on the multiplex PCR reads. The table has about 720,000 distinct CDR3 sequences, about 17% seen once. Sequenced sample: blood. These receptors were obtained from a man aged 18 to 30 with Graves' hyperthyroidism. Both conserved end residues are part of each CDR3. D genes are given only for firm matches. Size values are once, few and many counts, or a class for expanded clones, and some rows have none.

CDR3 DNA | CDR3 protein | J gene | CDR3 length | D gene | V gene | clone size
TGTGCCAGCACCCTCCCCCCGACAGGGTATATCTACGAGCAGTACTTC | CASTLPPTGYIYEQYF | TRBJ2-7 | 16 | TRBD1 | TRBV5-8 | -
TGCAGTGCTAGCGAGGCGGGGAGCTCCTACAATGAGCAGTTCTTC | CSASEAGSSYNEQFF | TRBJ2-1 | 15 | - | TRBV20-1 | -
TGTGCCAGCAGCTTAGGGCCGCAAAGCGGGGGGACCGGGGAGCTGTTTTTT | CASSLGPQSGGTGELFF | TRBJ2-2 | 17 | TRBD2 | TRBV11-2 | many
TGTGCCAGCAGCTTAGGCGGGGTATTAGCGGGCTACGAGCAGTACTTC | CASSLGGVLAGYEQYF | TRBJ2-7 | 16 | TRBD2 | TRBV7-2 | -
TGCGCCAGCAGCCATCCAGGGACTAGCGGGAATACGCAGTATTTT | CASSHPGTSGNTQYF | TRBJ2-3 | 15 | TRBD2 | TRBV4-1 | few
TGTGCCAGCTACCTCGGTGGTGAAGCTTTCTTT | CASYLGGEAFF | TRBJ1-1 | 11 | - | TRBV18 | many
TGTGCCACCAGTGATGAGGACAGCCTTAGCACAGATACGCAGTATTTT | CATSDEDSLSTDTQYF | TRBJ2-3 | 16 | - | TRBV24-1 | once
TGTGCCAGCAGTGTTGGACTAGCAACAGATACGCAGTATTTT | CASSVGLATDTQYF | TRBJ2-3 | 14 | TRBD2 | TRBV9 | many
TGCGCCAGCAGCTCTAGTGCAGGGGCTCTTCAAGAGACCCAGTACTTC | CASSSSAGALQETQYF | TRBJ2-5 | 16 | - | TRBV5-1 | -
TGTGCCAGCAAATCGTATGGGGGAGGGTACAATGAGCAGTTCTTC | CASKSYGGGYNEQFF | TRBJ2-1 | 15 | TRBD2 | TRBV6-1 | many
TGTGCCAGCAGTTTCATTAGCGGGAGGATCTCTAGCACAGATACGCAGTATTTT | CASSFISGRISSTDTQYF | TRBJ2-3 | 18 | TRBD2 | TRBV12-3/TRBV12-4 | -
TGTGCCAGCGCGATGGACATGAACACTGAAGCTTTCTTT | CASAMDMNTEAFF | TRBJ1-1 | 13 | - | TRBV2 | few
TGCAGTGCGAACGACCGGGACAGGGGATACAATGAGCAGTTCTTC | CSANDRDRGYNEQFF | TRBJ2-1 | 15 | TRBD1 | TRBV20-1 | -
TGCAGCGTCTCAGGGACAGGGGGAAATTCCTACAATGAGCAGTTCTTC | CSVSGTGGNSYNEQFF | TRBJ2-1 | 16 | TRBD1 | TRBV29-1 | few
TGTGCCAGCAGCTTCAGACTAGCGGGAGAACGGGAGCAGTTCTTC | CASSFRLAGEREQFF | TRBJ2-1 | 15 | TRBD2 | TRBV5-6 | few
TGTGCCAGCAGCCGCCAGGGCGGGGGCGCTGGGGCCAACGTCCTGACTTTC | CASSRQGGGAGANVLTF | TRBJ2-6 | 17 | - | TRBV7-3 | few
TGTGCCAGCACTCTCGCGCGGGGCAATGAGCAGTTCTTC | CASTLARGNEQFF | TRBJ2-1 | 13 | - | TRBV2 | many
TGTGCCAGCAGCCCTGACCAGGGGGCTGGAGAGACCCAGTACTTC | CASSPDQGAGETQYF | TRBJ2-5 | 15 | TRBD1 | TRBV12-3/TRBV12-4 | many
TGTGCCAGCAGCGACCTTCGGATCTACGAGCAGTACTTC | CASSDLRIYEQYF | TRBJ2-7 | 13 | - | TRBV7-2 | many
TGTGCCAGCAGCTATACCGGGACTAGCAAGAAAGATACGCAGTATTTT | CASSYTGTSKKDTQYF | TRBJ2-3 | 16 | TRBD2 | TRBV27 | -
TGCGCCAGCAGAGAAAGAGTCGTTAGATTATCCTACAATGAGCAGTTCTTC | CASRERVVRLSYNEQFF | TRBJ2-1 | 17 | - | TRBV5-1 | -
TGTGCCAGCAGGCTAGCGGGAGGCCGGGCAGATACGCAGTATTTT | CASRLAGGRADTQYF | TRBJ2-3 | 15 | TRBD2 | TRBV27 | many
TGTGCCTGGTCCGGTCCGGGGGTGAGTGGTGAGCAGTTCTTC | CAWSGPGVSGEQFF | TRBJ2-1 | 14 | - | TRBV30 | many
TGTGCCAGCAGTTTAGGGGGCGCGGGCAATCAGCCCCAGCATTTT | CASSLGGAGNQPQHF | TRBJ1-5 | 15 | - | TRBV28 | many
TGTGCCAGCAGGGATCCTCGGGGGGACAGGGGAGAGACCCAGTACTTC | CASRDPRGDRGETQYF | TRBJ2-5 | 16 | TRBD1 | TRBV28 | many
TGCAGTGCTAGACACCCAGGGGGAGTTGGGCCCACTGAAGCTTTCTTT | CSARHPGGVGPTEAFF | TRBJ1-1 | 16 | TRBD1 | TRBV20-1 | once
TGTGCCAGCAGTTGGGACAGGGTGGCCAAAAACATTCAGTACTTC | CASSWDRVAKNIQYF | TRBJ2-4 | 15 | TRBD1 | TRBV2 | many
TGTGCCAGCAGTTCCCCGCACCCGGGACTTGAAAAACTGTTTTTT | CASSSPHPGLEKLFF | TRBJ1-4 | 15 | - | TRBV28 | -
TGTGCCAGCAGCCTTGGAAGGATGGCAGATACGCAGTATTTT | CASSLGRMADTQYF | TRBJ2-3 | 14 | - | TRBV7-2 | few